Each of the 31 T cell receptor beta chains below was sequenced from the same sample in a study of human T cells and chemical hapten exposure. TCRdb recomputed calls from the RACE reads with MiXCR, one row per CDR3 protein. Of 95,000 or so distinct CDR3 sequences listed, roughly 10% were seen once; the top ten hold 2.2%. The time point denotes: patch test 1, 2 weeks after DPC sensitization. Treatment given: therapeutic diphenylcyclopropenone sensitization with weekly scalp DPC. The sequencing used whole blood, collected in connection with sensitization to the hapten diphenylcyclopropenone (DPC). All receptors come from a man aged 40-49 years with alopecia areata. Some clones in this sample may be carry-over from other donors' samples.

There are a few counts of this clonotype. The chain combines TRBV12-3 or TRBV12-4 with TRBJ2-3; weak D call: TRBD2 (6 bases). V was trimmed by 2 bases and J by 5 bases, leaving 17 bases between them. CDR3 length: 16 amino acids. The CDR3 here is CASSLIAGRRGDTQYF. CDR3 DNA sequence: TGTGCCAGCAGTTTAATCGCAGGGAGGCGGGGAGATACGCAGTATTTT.

This clonotype has only a few counts. This chain uses TRBV14 with TRBJ2-1; 8 bases line up with TRBD1. Germline CDR1 SGHDN, CDR2 FVKESK. The CDR3 length is 15 residues. V was pared by 3 bases and J by 3 bases, with 4 bases of the junction left unmatched. For the CDR3, the DNA is TGTGCCAGCAGCCATCGACAGGGGAGCTACAATGAGCAGTTCTTC. Its protein is CASSHRQGSYNEQFF.

The V call is TRBV12-3 or TRBV12-4, the J call TRBJ2-3; TRBD1 matches 7 bases. This CDR3 is built from 15 residues. Trimming at V came to 7 bases and at J to 1 base, leaving 8 bases not matched to a gene. The chain's CDR3 is CASTQGVHGTDTQYF. CDR3 in DNA: TGTGCCAGCACGCAGGGGGTTCATGGCACAGATACGCAGTATTTT.

This clonotype was seen repeatedly, ten times or more. The chain carries TRBV20-1 and TRBJ2-5; TRBD1 matches 9 bases. V lost 0 bases, J lost 5 bases, and 10 bases stayed unmatched. Germline CDR1 is DFQATT and CDR2 is SNEGSKA (reference sequence). The CDR3 sequence is 16 residues long. The CDR3 reads CSARDRAGTGTETQYF. The CDR3 DNA sequence: TGCAGTGCTAGAGATCGCGCCGGGACAGGGACTGAGACCCAGTACTTC.

The chain couples TRBV28 to TRBJ2-3; 7 positions match TRBD2. Per germline, CDR1 MDHEN and CDR2 SYDVKM. V lost 3 bases, J lost 2 bases, and 2 bases stayed unmatched. This CDR3 contains 14 residues. The CDR3 region has the DNA TGTGCCAGCAGTTTCGGGAGGCTCACAGATACGCAGTATTTT. The encoded protein is CASSFGRLTDTQYF.

The sample holds many counts of this clonotype. The rearrangement links TRBV12-3 or TRBV12-4 to TRBJ1-5; D perhaps matches TRBD1 (6 bases). Trimming removed 5 bases at V and 2 bases at J, with 16 bases between. The CDR3 runs to 16 residues. This CDR3 is CASSLMGAGGNQPQHF. Written as DNA, the CDR3 is TGTGCCAGCAGTCTGATGGGGGCCGGGGGCAATCAGCCCCAGCATTTT.

There are many counts of this clonotype. The chain is built from TRBV7-2 and TRBJ1-2; no reliable D call. The CDR3 has 12 amino acids. CDR1 and CDR2 (germline): SGHTA, FQGNSA. The V end was cut by 4 bases, the J end by 6 bases, with 9 bases between. The chain's CDR3 is CASSYDNHGYTF. CDR3 DNA: TGTGCCAGCAGCTATGACAACCATGGCTACACCTTC.

In its sample, this clonotype was seen many times. The V and J genes are TRBV20-1 and TRBJ2-7, with D perhaps TRBD1 (6 bases). CDR3 length: 13 residues. Trimming left V 6 bases short and J 5 bases short, with 17 bases between. Germline V gives CDR1 DFQATT, CDR2 SNEGSKA (reference sequence). The CDR3 loop is CSAKTTDRNEQYF. CDR3 in DNA: TGCAGTGCCAAAACCACCGACAGGAACGAGCAGTACTTC.

In this sample, this clonotype turned up many times. This chain links TRBV20-1 with TRBJ1-5, with 8 bases fitting TRBD1. Germline loops: CDR1 DFQATT, CDR2 SNEGSKA (reference sequence). Trimming at V came to 5 bases and at J to 0 bases, leaving 12 bases not matched to a gene. The CDR3 is 17 residues long. The CDR3 sequence: CSASVQRTGISNQPQHF. The CDR3, as DNA: TGCAGTGCTTCAGTTCAACGGACAGGGATTAGCAATCAGCCCCAGCATTTT.

This clonotype occurred many times. This chain connects TRBV4-3 to TRBJ2-3; TRBD2 might be the D (6 bases). Germline CDR1 reads LGHNA; CDR2 reads YSLEER. This CDR3 has 16 amino acids. Trimming left V 1 base short and J 6 bases short, with 17 bases between. The CDR3 loop is CASSQGPGGRADTQYF. As DNA, the CDR3 is TGCGCCAGCAGCCAAGGTCCCGGGGGACGAGCGGATACGCAGTATTTT.

The rearrangement uses TRBV13 and TRBJ2-3; TRBD2 might be the D (5 bases). Trimming took 4 bases from V and 2 from J, leaving 16 bases between them. Germline loops: CDR1 PRHDT, CDR2 FYEKMQ (reference sequence). The CDR3 extends over 16 amino acids. CDR3 region: CASSSRGGLDTDTQYF. The CDR3 nucleotides read TGTGCCAGCAGCTCCCGTGGCGGACTGGACACAGATACGCAGTATTTT.

This chain uses TRBV28 with TRBJ2-7; D perhaps matches TRBD2 (5 bases). CDR1 and CDR2 (germline): MDHEN, SYDVKM. This CDR3 has 15 residues. V was cut by 6 bases and J by 0 bases, with 15 bases left in between. The CDR3 DNA reads TGTGCCAGCAGCCCTGGGAGCGTCCTCTCCTACGAGCAGTACTTC. The encoded protein is CASSPGSVLSYEQYF.

The chain recombines TRBV7-2 with TRBJ2-3; perhaps TRBD2 as D (5 bases). This CDR3 is built from 16 residues. Germline CDR1 SGHTA, CDR2 FQGNSA. Trimming shortened V by 2 bases and J by 1 base, and 13 bases separated the two germline ends. Written as DNA, the CDR3 is TGTGCCAGCAGCTTACTCCGGAGCGGAGGCACAGATACGCAGTATTTT. Its protein product is CASSLLRSGGTDTQYF.

This clonotype has more than one count but fewer than ten. The V gene is TRBV6-2 or TRBV6-3, the J gene TRBJ2-1, with a weak D call TRBD2 (6 bases). CDR1 and CDR2 (germline): MNHEY, SVGEGT. Trimming took off 3 bases at V and 4 bases at J, with 19 bases between the two ends. The CDR3 consists of 17 residues. CDR3 sequence (DNA): TGTGCCAGCAGTTATCCCCTTTCGATGCGGGGATACAATGAGCAGTTCTTC. Translated, it gives CASSYPLSMRGYNEQFF.

The gene calls are TRBV7-9 and TRBJ1-6; TRBD1 matches at 7 bases. The CDR3 consists of 14 residues. Germline-derived CDR1 and CDR2 are SEHNR and FQNEAQ (reference sequence). V was clipped by 3 bases and J by 7 bases; unmatched bases: 3. CDR3 in DNA: TGTGCCAGCAGCTTCGACAGGGAAAATTCACCCCTCCACTTT. Translating gives CASSFDRENSPLHF.

This clonotype appeared a few times. The chain employs TRBV10-3 and TRBJ2-7; TRBD2 matches at 10 bases. With V trimmed by 2 bases and J by 7 bases, 5 bases remained unmatched. This CDR3 spans 14 amino acids. CDR1 and CDR2 (germline): ENHRY, SYGVKD. The CDR3 DNA sequence: TGTGCCATCAGTGAGACTAGCGGGATAGGTGAGCAGTACGTC. Protein product: CAISETSGIGEQYV.

This clonotype was detected a few times. This chain links TRBV6-2 or TRBV6-3 with TRBJ1-1, with TRBD1 identical over 9 bases. This CDR3 is 16 amino acids long. The germline V gene has CDR1 MNHEY and CDR2 SVGEGT. The V gene end was trimmed by 3 bases and the J gene end by 1 base; junction bases not matched to a gene: 6. In DNA form, the CDR3 reads TGTGCCAGCAGTTATTCACAGGACAGGGGGAACACTGAAGCTTTCTTT. This translates into CASSYSQDRGNTEAFF.

This clonotype came up a few times. This rearrangement joins TRBV2 to TRBJ2-3; D is unclear. Germline assignment: CDR1 SNHLY and CDR2 FYNNEI. The V end lost 10 bases, the J end lost 4 bases, and 9 bases lay between the germline ends. The CDR3 consists of 11 residues. The CDR3 DNA sequence: TGTGCCACCCAGGATCCAGATACGCAGTATTTT. Its protein product is CATQDPDTQYF.

The rearrangement uses TRBV5-4 and TRBJ2-3; 8 positions agree with TRBD1. The CDR3 covers 14 residues. Germline CDR1 reads SGHNT; CDR2 reads YYREEE (reference sequence). Losses at the gene ends were 4 bases for V and 2 bases for J; bases not matched to a gene: 3. The CDR3 region has the DNA TGTGCCAGCAGCCGGACAGGGCCCACAGATACGCAGTATTTT. Protein product: CASSRTGPTDTQYF.

This clonotype was seen a few times. The J gene is TRBJ2-4, the V gene TRBV29-1; maybe TRBD2 (7 bases). Germline CDR1 reads SQVTM; CDR2 reads ANQGSEA. Trimming stripped 2 bases from V and 1 base from J, with 12 bases between. The CDR3 is 15 residues long. For the CDR3, the DNA is TGCAGCGTTGAAACGGGGGGCATGGCCAAAAACATTCAGTACTTC. Its protein product is CSVETGGMAKNIQYF.

The table lists this clonotype with many counts. This chain links TRBV20-1 with TRBJ1-2; a possible D gene is TRBD1 (5 bases). With 2 bases removed from V and 8 bases from J, the gap between germline ends came to 15 bases. The CDR3 runs 13 residues. Germline lookup yields CDR1 DFQATT and CDR2 SNEGSKA (reference sequence). CDR3 sequence: CSARIRDMGGYTF. Here the CDR3 DNA reads TGCAGTGCTAGAATCAGGGATATGGGAGGCTACACCTTC.

This clonotype turned up a few times. The chain joins TRBV14 to TRBJ1-2, with 8 bases fitting TRBD1. The CDR3 contains 17 residues. Germline V lookup: CDR1 SGHDN, CDR2 FVKESK. Trimming removed 2 bases from V and 2 bases from J; junction bases left unmatched: 10. In nucleotides, the CDR3 is TGTGCCAGCAGCCAATTCCTCCTGACAGGGGTCAACTATGGCTACACCTTC. Translated: CASSQFLLTGVNYGYTF.

This clonotype was seen more than once but under ten times. The rearrangement uses TRBV6-6 and TRBJ1-2; 8 nucleotides match TRBD1. V gave up 2 bases and J gave up 6 bases; unmatched junction bases: 14. The germline V gene encodes CDR1 MNHNY and CDR2 SVGAGI (reference sequence). The CDR3 is 17 amino acids. DNA for the CDR3: TGTGCCAGCAGTTACCCGCCCCCCCAGGGGGCGCGGAATGGCTACACCTTC. Protein sequence: CASSYPPPQGARNGYTF.

This clonotype was counted only a few times. This chain links TRBV7-2 with TRBJ2-7; 7 positions agree with TRBD1. The CDR3 has 14 amino acids. The ends lost 5 bases at V and 12 bases at J; junction bases unmatched: 16. Per germline, CDR1 SGHTA and CDR2 FQGNSA. The CDR3 loop reads CASSPEIGQAVLYF. The CDR3, as DNA: TGTGCCAGCAGCCCAGAAATAGGACAGGCGGTCTTGTACTTC. The full variable domain, with the rest looked up from reference TRBV7-2 and TRBJ2-7, is GAGVSQSPSNKVTEKGKDVELRCDPISGHTALYWYRQSLGQGLEFLIYFQGNSAPDKSGLPSDRFSAERTGGSVSTLTIQRTQQEDSAVYLCASSPEIGQAVLYFGPGTRLTVT.

The chain carries TRBV20-1 and TRBJ2-1; the D gene is possibly TRBD2 (6 bases). Germline V CDR1 and CDR2: DFQATT, SNEGSKA (reference sequence). The V end was cut by 3 bases, the J end by 9 bases, with 15 bases between. The CDR3 loop spans 13 amino acids. The CDR3 DNA reads TGCAGTGCTAGGAGGAGCGGGCCACTTGAGCAGTTCTTC. It translates to CSARRSGPLEQFF.

The chain employs TRBV7-6 and TRBJ1-4; possibly TRBD1 for D (5 bases). CDR1 is SGHVS, CDR2 FNYEAQ, per germline. V was cut by 1 base and J by 8 bases, with 17 bases left in between. The CDR3 extends over 16 amino acids. The CDR3 loop is CASSLGSQGGGEKLFF. CDR3 nucleotides: TGTGCCAGCAGCTTAGGATCCCAGGGCGGAGGGGAAAAACTGTTTTTT.

With regard to this clonotype: This may stem from a read error, because a much larger clone lies one nucleotide away. This chain joins TRBV5-6 and TRBJ2-3, with no clear D. CDR1 is SGHDT and CDR2 is YYEEEE in the germline V gene. The V gene lost 7 bases and the J gene lost 1 base, with 16 bases spanning the gap. CDR3 size: 15 residues. The CDR3 here is CASGSPSMRTDTQYF. As DNA, the CDR3 is TGTGCCAGCGGCTCGCCCTCAATGCGCACAGATACGCAGTATTTT.

V is TRBV7-9 and J is TRBJ2-1; TRBD2 matches at 9 bases. The CDR3 consists of 15 residues. The trim removed 5 bases at V and 7 bases at J, leaving 9 bases unmatched. CDR1 and CDR2 from the germline V gene are SEHNR and FQNEAQ (reference sequence). CDR3 DNA: TGTGCCAGCAGCGCCCTAGCGGGGACTCCGAATGAGCAGTTCTTC. It encodes CASSALAGTPNEQFF.

This clonotype was observed many times. The chain links TRBV5-8 to TRBJ1-1; D ambiguous. Trimming left V 4 bases short and J 7 bases short, with 11 bases between. Germline V gives CDR1 SGHTS, CDR2 YDEGEE. The CDR3 consists of 12 residues. CDR3 loop: CASSGRQDEAFF. The CDR3 coding sequence is TGTGCCAGCAGCGGGCGGCAGGATGAAGCTTTCTTT.

This clonotype was recorded a few times. The V gene is TRBV10-3, the J gene TRBJ2-7, with TRBD1 matching over 8 bases. V lost 6 bases and J lost 4; bases outside the gene matches: 8. This CDR3 spans 14 amino acids. Germline V gene lookup returns CDR1 ENHRY and CDR2 SYGVKD. CDR3 protein: CAISPRQGSYEQYF. CDR3 DNA: TGTGCCATCAGCCCTCGACAGGGGAGTTACGAGCAGTACTTC.

There are a few counts of this clonotype. J is TRBJ2-3 and V is TRBV18; 10 bases fit TRBD2. CDR1 and CDR2 (germline): KGHSH, LQKENI. CDR3 length equals 17 residues. Germline trimming cut 2 bases from V and 4 bases from J; bases unmatched to any gene: 9. CDR3 sequence reads: CASSPSLSSGSADTQYF. The CDR3 bases are TGTGCCAGCTCACCATCCCTTTCTAGCGGGAGTGCAGATACGCAGTATTTT. The full variable domain, in which reference TRBV18 and TRBJ2-3 provide the parts outside the CDR3, is NAGVMQNPRHLVRRRGQEARLRCSPMKGHSHVYWYRQLPEEGLKFMVYLQKENIIDESGMPKERFSAEFPKEGPSILRIQQVVRGDSAAYFCASSPSLSSGSADTQYFGPGTRLTVL.